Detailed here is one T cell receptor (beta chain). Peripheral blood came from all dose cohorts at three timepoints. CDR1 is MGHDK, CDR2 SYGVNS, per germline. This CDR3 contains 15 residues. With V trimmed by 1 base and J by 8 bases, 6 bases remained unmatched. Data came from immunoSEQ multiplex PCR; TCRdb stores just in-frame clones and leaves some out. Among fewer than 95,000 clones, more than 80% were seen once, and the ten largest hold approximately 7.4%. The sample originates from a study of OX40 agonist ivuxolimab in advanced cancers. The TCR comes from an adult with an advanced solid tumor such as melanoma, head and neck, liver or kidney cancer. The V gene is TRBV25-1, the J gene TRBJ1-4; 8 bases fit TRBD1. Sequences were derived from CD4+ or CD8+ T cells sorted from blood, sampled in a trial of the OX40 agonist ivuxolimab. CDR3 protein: CASSEWGNRGEKLFF. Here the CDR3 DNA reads TGTGCCAGCAGTGAATGGGGGAACAGGGGGGAAAAACTGTTTTTT. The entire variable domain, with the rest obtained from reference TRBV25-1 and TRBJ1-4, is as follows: EADIYQTPRYLVIGTGKKITLECSQTMGHDKMYWYQQDPGMELHLIHYSYGVNSTEKGDLSSESTVSRIRTEHFPLTLESARPSHTSQYLCASSEWGNRGEKLFFGSGTQLSVL.